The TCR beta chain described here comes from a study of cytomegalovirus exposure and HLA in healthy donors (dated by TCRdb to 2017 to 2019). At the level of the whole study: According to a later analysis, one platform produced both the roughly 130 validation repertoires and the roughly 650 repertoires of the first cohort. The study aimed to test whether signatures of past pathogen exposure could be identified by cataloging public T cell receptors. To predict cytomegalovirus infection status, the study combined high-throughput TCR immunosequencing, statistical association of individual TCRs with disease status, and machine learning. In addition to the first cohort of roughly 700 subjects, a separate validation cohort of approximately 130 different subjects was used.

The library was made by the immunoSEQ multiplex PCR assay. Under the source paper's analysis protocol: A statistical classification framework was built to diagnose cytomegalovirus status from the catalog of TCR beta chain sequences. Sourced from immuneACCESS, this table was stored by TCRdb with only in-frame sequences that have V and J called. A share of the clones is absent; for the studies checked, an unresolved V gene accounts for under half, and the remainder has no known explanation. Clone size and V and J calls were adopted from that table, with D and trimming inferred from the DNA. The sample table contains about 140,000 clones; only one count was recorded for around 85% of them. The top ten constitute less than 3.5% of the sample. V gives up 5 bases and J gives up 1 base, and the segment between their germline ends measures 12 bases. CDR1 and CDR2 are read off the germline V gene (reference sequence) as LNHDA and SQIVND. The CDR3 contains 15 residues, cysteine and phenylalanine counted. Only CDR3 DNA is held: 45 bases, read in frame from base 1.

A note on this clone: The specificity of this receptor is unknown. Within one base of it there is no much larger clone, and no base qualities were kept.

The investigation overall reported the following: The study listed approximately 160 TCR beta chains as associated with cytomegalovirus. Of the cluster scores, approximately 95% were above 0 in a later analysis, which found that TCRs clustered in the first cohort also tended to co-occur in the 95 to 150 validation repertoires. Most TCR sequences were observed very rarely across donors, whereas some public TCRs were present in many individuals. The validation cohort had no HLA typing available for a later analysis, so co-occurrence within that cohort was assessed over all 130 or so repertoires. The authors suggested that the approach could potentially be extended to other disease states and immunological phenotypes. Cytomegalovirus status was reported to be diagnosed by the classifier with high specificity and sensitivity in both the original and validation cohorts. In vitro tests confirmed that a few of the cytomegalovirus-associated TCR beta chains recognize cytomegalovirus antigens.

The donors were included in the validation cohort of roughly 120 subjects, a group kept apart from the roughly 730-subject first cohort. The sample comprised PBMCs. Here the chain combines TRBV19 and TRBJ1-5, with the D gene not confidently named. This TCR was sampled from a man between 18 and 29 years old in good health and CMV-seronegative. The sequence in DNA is TGTGCCAGTAGTCTCCCCTTTTTAAGCAATCAGCCCCAGCATTTT. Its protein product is CASSLPFLSNQPQHF.